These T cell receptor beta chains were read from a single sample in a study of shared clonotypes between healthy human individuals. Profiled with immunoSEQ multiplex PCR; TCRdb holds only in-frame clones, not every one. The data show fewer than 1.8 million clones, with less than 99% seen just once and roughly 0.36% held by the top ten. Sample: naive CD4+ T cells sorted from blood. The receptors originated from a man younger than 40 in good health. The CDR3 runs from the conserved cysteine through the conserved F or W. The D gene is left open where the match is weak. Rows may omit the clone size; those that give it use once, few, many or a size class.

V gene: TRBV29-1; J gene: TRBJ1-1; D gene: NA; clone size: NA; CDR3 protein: CSVVSGMTEAFF; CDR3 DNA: TGCAGCGTTGTTTCAGGGATGACTGAAGCTTTCTTT
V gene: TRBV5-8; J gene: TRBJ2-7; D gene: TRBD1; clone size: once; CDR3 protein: CASSFRMNRGLGAYEQYF; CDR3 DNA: TGTGCCAGCAGCTTTCGTATGAACAGGGGGCTCGGGGCCTACGAGCAGTACTTC
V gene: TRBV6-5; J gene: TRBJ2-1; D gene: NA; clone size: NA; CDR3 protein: CASSPRPRNEQFF; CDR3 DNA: TGTGCCAGCAGTCCGCGACCCCGAAATGAGCAGTTCTTC
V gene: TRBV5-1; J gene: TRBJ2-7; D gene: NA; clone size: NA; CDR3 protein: CASSIEGREQYF; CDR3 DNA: TGCGCCAGCAGTATTGAGGGGCGCGAGCAGTACTTC
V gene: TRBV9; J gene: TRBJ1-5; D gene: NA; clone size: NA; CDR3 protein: CASSQSANGGNQPQHF; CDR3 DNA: TGTGCCAGCAGCCAGAGCGCCAACGGCGGCAATCAGCCCCAGCATTTT
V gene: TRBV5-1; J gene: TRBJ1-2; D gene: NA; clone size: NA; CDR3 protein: CASSDPVTGGAYGYTF; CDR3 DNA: TGCGCCAGCAGCGATCCGGTGACTGGGGGGGCCTATGGCTACACCTTC
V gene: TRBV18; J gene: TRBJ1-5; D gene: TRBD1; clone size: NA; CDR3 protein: CASSPASHRGGQPQHF; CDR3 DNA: TGTGCCAGCTCACCAGCTTCTCACAGGGGAGGCCAGCCCCAGCATTTT
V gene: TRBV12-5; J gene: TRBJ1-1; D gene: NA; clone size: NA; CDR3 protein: CASGLGVGTEAFF; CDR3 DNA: TGTGCTAGTGGACTGGGAGTTGGCACTGAAGCTTTCTTT
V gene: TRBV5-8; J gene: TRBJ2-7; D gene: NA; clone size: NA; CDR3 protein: CASSSPGSYEQYF; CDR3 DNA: TGTGCCAGCAGCTCACCAGGTTCCTACGAGCAGTACTTC
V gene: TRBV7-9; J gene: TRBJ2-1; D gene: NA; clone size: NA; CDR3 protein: CASSPQGHYNEQFF; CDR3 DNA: TGTGCCAGCAGCCCCCAGGGGCACTACAATGAGCAGTTCTTC
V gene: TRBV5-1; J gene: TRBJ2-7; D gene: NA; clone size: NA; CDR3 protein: CASSLETSTYEQYF; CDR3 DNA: TGCGCCAGCAGCTTGGAGACTTCTACCTACGAGCAGTACTTC
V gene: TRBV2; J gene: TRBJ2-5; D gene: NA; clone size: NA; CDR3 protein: CASRTRETQYF; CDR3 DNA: TGTGCCAGCAGGACGAGGGAGACCCAGTACTTC
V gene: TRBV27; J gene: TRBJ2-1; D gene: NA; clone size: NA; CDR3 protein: CASSFGVRNNEQFF; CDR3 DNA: TGTGCCAGCAGTTTTGGGGTACGGAACAATGAGCAGTTCTTC
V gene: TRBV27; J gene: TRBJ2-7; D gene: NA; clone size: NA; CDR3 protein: CASSPGRTPNYSYEQYF; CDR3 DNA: TGTGCCAGCAGCCCGGGCCGGACACCAAACTACTCCTACGAGCAGTACTTC
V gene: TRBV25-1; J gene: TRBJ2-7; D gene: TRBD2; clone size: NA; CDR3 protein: CASSEGRLAVSSYEQYF; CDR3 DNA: TGTGCCAGCAGTGAAGGGAGACTAGCGGTTAGCTCCTACGAGCAGTACTTC
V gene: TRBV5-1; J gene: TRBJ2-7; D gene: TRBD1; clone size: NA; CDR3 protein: CASSFSGTGFEQYF; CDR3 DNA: TGCGCCAGCAGCTTCTCCGGGACAGGGTTCGAGCAGTACTTC
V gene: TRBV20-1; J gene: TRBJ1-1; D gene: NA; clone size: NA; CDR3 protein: CSARGVTEAFF; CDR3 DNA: TGCAGTGCAAGAGGGGTGACTGAAGCTTTCTTT